These 30 T cell receptor beta chains came from one sample sequenced in a study of CD4 T cells in relation to SARS-CoV-2 and coronaviruses. CD4+ T cells from unexposed donors were obtained before the COVID-19 pandemic (2011-2018). CD4+ T cells were isolated from the cells after nine to eleven days of culture. Sequencing was performed with immunoSEQ multiplex PCR; in TCRdb, only in-frame clones are kept and a portion is missing. This sample yields some 15,000 clones, of which more than 75% are seen a single time; around 15% belongs to the top ten. Their target antigens are unknown. Sequencing was performed on CD4+ T cells from PBMCs, cultured in vitro. These receptors were taken from a human donor in good health.

This sequence joins TRBV7-3 and TRBJ2-1, with 14 nucleotides matching TRBD2. Germline V CDR1 and CDR2: SGHTA, FQGTGA. Unmatched junction bases numbered 9, after V lost 4 bases and J lost 4 bases. CDR3 size: 18 residues. DNA of the CDR3: TGTGCCAGCAGCTCCGGGACTAGCGGGAGAGGGGGGTACAATGAGCAGTTCTTC. Translated, it gives CASSSGTSGRGGYNEQFF.

The chain uses TRBV3-1 (or the pseudogene TRBV3-2) and TRBJ2-5, with 8 bases lining up with TRBD1. Germline CDR1 is LGHDT and CDR2 is YNNKEL (reference sequence). The CDR3 has 14 amino acids. Losses at the gene ends were 0 bases for V and 5 bases for J; bases not matched to a gene: 2. The CDR3 sequence is CASSQEYRGETQYF. CDR3 DNA sequence: TGTGCCAGCAGCCAAGAATACAGGGGGGAGACCCAGTACTTC.

The chain has TRBV3-1 (or the pseudogene TRBV3-2) and TRBJ2-7; 8 bases are a match to TRBD2. Germline V lookup: CDR1 LGHDT, CDR2 YNNKEL (reference sequence). CDR3 length equals 12 residues. Losses at the gene ends were 5 bases for V and 4 bases for J; bases not matched to a gene: 1. The CDR3 loop is CASSIAGYEQYF. CDR3 in DNA: TGTGCCAGCAGCATAGCGGGATACGAGCAGTACTTC.

CDR3 DNA: TGTGCCAGCTCTGCATATGGAAGCGGGCCGCAAGAGACCCAGTACTTC. Translated: CASSAYGSGPQETQYF. V usage is TRBV27 and J usage is TRBJ2-5, with a weak D call TRBD2 (6 bases). Germline lookup yields CDR1 MNHEY and CDR2 SMNVEV (reference sequence). The CDR3 is 16 residues long. V lost 8 bases to trimming and J lost 2 bases, with 21 bases between them.

This chain uses TRBV28 with TRBJ2-7, with TRBD2 as a possible D gene (6 bases). Germline values: CDR1 MDHEN, CDR2 SYDVKM. The CDR3 is made up of 14 amino acids. The V end was cut by 2 bases, the J end by 6 bases, with 14 bases between. DNA for the CDR3: TGTGCCAGCAGTTTAACCGGGGGTATGGGCGAGCAGTACTTC. This codes for CASSLTGGMGEQYF. The variable domain in full, with the rest retrieved from reference TRBV28 and TRBJ2-7, is DVKVTQSSRYLVKRTGEKVFLECVQDMDHENMFWYRQDPGLGLRLIYFSYDVKMKEKGDIPEGYSVSREKKERFSLILESASTNQTSMYLCASSLTGGMGEQYFGPGTRLTVT.

This clone is a singleton in its sample. The CDR3 sequence: CASSRGTGDPYSYEQYF. The CDR3 nucleotides are TGCGCCAGCAGCCGGGGGACAGGGGACCCCTACTCCTACGAGCAGTACTTC. The chain carries TRBV5-1 and TRBJ2-7, with TRBD1 matching 10 bases. Germline V CDR1 and CDR2: SGHRS, YFSETQ. Trimming removed 4 bases from V and 0 bases from J; junction bases left unmatched: 10. The CDR3 loop spans 17 amino acids.

This clone was seen more than once but under ten times. This chain links TRBV11-3 with TRBJ2-1, with 11 positions matching TRBD2. V was pared by 0 bases and J by 7 bases, with 8 bases of the junction left unmatched. Germline V CDR1 and CDR2: SGHNT, YENEEA. This CDR3 contains 17 residues. CDR3 region: CASSLDDRASGRNEQFF. DNA of the CDR3: TGTGCCAGCAGCTTAGATGATAGGGCTAGCGGGAGGAATGAGCAGTTCTTC.

The chain links TRBV28 to TRBJ1-1; weak D call: TRBD1 (5 bases). This CDR3 spans 15 amino acids. Germline V gene sequence: CDR1 MDHEN, CDR2 SYDVKM. Trimming took 2 bases from V and 7 from J, leaving 17 bases between them. For the CDR3, the DNA is TGTGCCAGCAGTTTACGGGGTTGGGGGTACAGTGAAGCTTTCTTT. Translating it yields CASSLRGWGYSEAFF.

The chain carries TRBV28 and TRBJ1-5, with D possibly being TRBD1 (6 bases). V lost 6 bases and J lost 4, with 10 bases in between. This CDR3 comprises 13 residues. Looked up from germline, CDR1 is MDHEN and CDR2 is SYDVKM. CDR3 protein: CASRQGTNQPQHF. CDR3 bases: TGTGCCAGCAGGCAGGGGACTAATCAGCCCCAGCATTTT.

This chain uses TRBV2 with TRBJ2-5; the D is unclear. Germline CDR1 is SNHLY and CDR2 is FYNNEI. The CDR3 has 11 amino acids. V gave up 8 bases and J gave up 4 bases, with 8 bases separating them. This CDR3 reads CASLLGETQYF. Here the CDR3 DNA reads TGTGCCAGCTTATTAGGAGAGACCCAGTACTTC. Combining the CDR3 with reference TRBV2 and TRBJ2-5 gives the whole variable domain EPEVTQTPSHQVTQMGQEVILRCVPISNHLYFYWYRQILGQKVEFLVSFYNNEISEKSEIFDDQFSVERPDGSNFTLKIRSTKLEDSAMYFCASLLGETQYFGPGTRLLVL.

This chain joins TRBV10-1 and TRBJ1-5, with D maybe TRBD1 (6 bases). There are 13 residues in the CDR3. Trimming removed 5 bases from V and 7 bases from J, with 12 bases in between. Germline values: CDR1 WNHNN, CDR2 SYGVQD (reference sequence). The CDR3 region is CASSQGKGQPQHF. The CDR3 DNA reads TGCGCCAGCAGTCAGGGGAAGGGGCAGCCCCAGCATTTT.

Written as DNA, the CDR3 is TGTGCCAGCAGTTACTCGGGCCCCTTGAGGGATGAGCAGTTCTTC. This sequence encodes CASSYSGPLRDEQFF. The chain links TRBV6-5 to TRBJ2-1, with D possibly matching TRBD2 (5 bases). Trimming shortened V by 0 bases and J by 8 bases, and 14 bases separated the two germline ends. Per the germline V gene, CDR1 is MNHEY and CDR2 is SVGAGI. CDR3 length: 15 residues.

This chain uses TRBV9 with TRBJ2-5, with D perhaps TRBD1 or TRBD2 (6 bases each). The CDR3 has 15 amino acids. CDR1 is SGDLS and CDR2 is YYNGEE in the germline V gene. V was shortened by 0 bases and J by 1 base, with 10 bases between the two germline ends. For the CDR3, the DNA is TGTGCCAGCAGCGTAGGGGGGGCCCGCCAAGAGACCCAGTACTTC. Protein product: CASSVGGARQETQYF.

This clone showed up just a few times. J is TRBJ2-4 and V is TRBV5-4, with D perhaps being TRBD1 or TRBD2 (5 bases each). From germline, CDR1 is SGHNT and CDR2 YYREEE (reference sequence). V was trimmed by 3 bases and J by 0 bases, leaving 10 bases between them. This CDR3 spans 15 amino acids. The CDR3 reads CASSSSGGAKNIQYF. The CDR3 coding sequence is TGTGCCAGCAGCTCGAGTGGGGGAGCCAAAAACATTCAGTACTTC.

This clone came up a few times. Additional DNA sequences in this sample encode the identical CDR3. V is TRBV24-1 and J is TRBJ2-1; D gene uncertain. Germline values: CDR1 KGHDR, CDR2 SFDVKD. This CDR3 has 13 amino acids. Trimming stripped 0 bases from V and 4 bases from J, with 3 bases between. The CDR3 protein is CATSDLGYNEQFF. DNA for the CDR3: TGTGCCACCAGTGATTTGGGATACAATGAGCAGTTCTTC.

The genes are TRBV6-5 and TRBJ1-1, with D unresolved. Germline loops: CDR1 MNHEY, CDR2 SVGAGI. This CDR3 is built from 11 residues. The ends were cut back, 4 bases at V and 7 bases at J, with 7 bases in the middle. CDR3 sequence: CASSSRNEAFF. The CDR3 DNA follows: TGTGCCAGCAGTTCCCGGAATGAAGCTTTCTTT.

The chain links TRBV3-1 (or the pseudogene TRBV3-2) to TRBJ1-4; D gene unclear. The CDR3 is 15 amino acids. Germline CDR1 and CDR2: LGHDT and YNNKEL (reference sequence). V lost 2 bases and J 8 bases, leaving 15 bases between the germline ends. CDR3 DNA: TGTGCCAGCAGCCAACGACACACAACGTTGGAAAAACTGTTTTTT. Protein sequence: CASSQRHTTLEKLFF.

The genes are TRBV7-9 and TRBJ2-3; 10 nucleotides agree with TRBD2. CDR3 length equals 18 residues. V shed 4 bases, J shed 0 bases, and the junction held 10 bases outside the gene matches. The germline V gene encodes CDR1 SEHNR and CDR2 FQNEAQ (reference sequence). In nucleotides, the CDR3 is TGTGCCAGCAGCTCACACAGGACTAGCGGACTTAGCACAGATACGCAGTATTTT. Protein: CASSSHRTSGLSTDTQYF.

The rearrangement uses TRBV28 and TRBJ1-6; D call uncertain. Germline V gene sequence: CDR1 MDHEN, CDR2 SYDVKM. The V gene lost 8 bases and the J gene lost 2 bases, with 7 bases spanning the gap. This CDR3 region has 13 residues. CDR3 nucleotides: TGTGCCAGCTCCGCGGCCTATAATTCACCCCTCCACTTT. Protein sequence: CASSAAYNSPLHF.

A few counts support this clone. The rearrangement joins TRBV7-9 to TRBJ2-1, with D unclear. From germline, CDR1 is SEHNR and CDR2 FQNEAQ (reference sequence). This CDR3 comprises 14 residues. Trimming pared 1 base from V and 5 bases from J, leaving 9 bases between. Here the CDR3 reads CASSLVAWNNEQFF. The DNA of the CDR3 is TGTGCCAGCAGCTTAGTGGCTTGGAACAATGAGCAGTTCTTC.

This chain uses TRBV7-2 with TRBJ1-5; 9 bases map to TRBD1. The V gene's germline CDR1 is SGHTA and CDR2 FQGNSA. The CDR3 is 15 amino acids. Trimming removed 5 bases from V and 7 bases from J; junction bases left unmatched: 9. The CDR3: CASSPRTGEGQPQHF. The CDR3 nucleotides read TGTGCCAGCAGCCCGAGGACAGGGGAGGGACAGCCCCAGCATTTT.

V gene TRBV5-1 combines with J gene TRBJ2-5, with 7 bases matching TRBD2. With V trimmed by 5 bases and J by 5 bases, 6 bases remained unmatched. CDR1 is SGHRS and CDR2 is YFSETQ in the germline V gene. The CDR3 is 13 residues long. CDR3 bases: TGCGCCAGCAGAGCGGGGATGGGGGAGACCCAGTACTTC. Amino acids: CASRAGMGETQYF.

V gene TRBV6-4 combines with J gene TRBJ2-6; D gene unclear. The CDR3 runs to 14 residues. Germline assignment: CDR1 MRHNA and CDR2 SNTAGT. Deletions cut 2 bases from V and 0 bases from J, with 2 bases between. DNA for the CDR3: TGTGCCAGCAGTGACGGCTCTGGGGCCAACGTCCTGACTTTC. Translation: CASSDGSGANVLTF.

This chain uses TRBV7-9 with TRBJ2-7; tentatively, D is TRBD2 (6 bases). Deletions cut 4 bases from V and 6 bases from J, with 16 bases between. CDR1 is SEHNR and CDR2 is FQNEAQ in the germline V gene (reference sequence). This CDR3 has 14 residues. The CDR3 coding sequence is TGTGCCAGCAGCTCTCTAGCGCTTGAGCGCGAGCAGTACTTC. Protein product: CASSSLALEREQYF.

This chain uses TRBV7-2 with TRBJ2-1; 7 nucleotides align to TRBD2. The germline V gene encodes CDR1 SGHTA and CDR2 FQGNSA. This CDR3 is built from 14 residues. After removal of 4 bases from V and 3 bases from J, the junction contained 3 bases not matched to a gene. CDR3: CASSWGGIYNEQFF. The CDR3 coding sequence is TGTGCCAGCAGCTGGGGGGGGATCTACAATGAGCAGTTCTTC.

V usage is TRBV2 and J usage is TRBJ2-3; D uncertain. Germline-derived CDR1 and CDR2 are SNHLY and FYNNEI. Between the trimmed V and J ends, which lost 0 bases and 1 base, there was a span of 2 bases. The CDR3 contains 13 residues. CDR3 nucleotide sequence: TGTGCCAGCAGTGAAGCCGGCACAGATACGCAGTATTTT. This encodes CASSEAGTDTQYF. Full variable domain (rest looked up from reference TRBV2 and TRBJ2-3): EPEVTQTPSHQVTQMGQEVILRCVPISNHLYFYWYRQILGQKVEFLVSFYNNEISEKSEIFDDQFSVERPDGSNFTLKIRSTKLEDSAMYFCASSEAGTDTQYFGPGTRLTVL.

The V and J genes are TRBV3-1 (or the pseudogene TRBV3-2) and TRBJ2-7, with 8 nucleotides matching TRBD2. CDR1 is LGHDT, CDR2 YNNKEL, per germline (reference sequence). The junction had 13 bases not matched to a gene; V was cut back by 1 base and J by 2 bases. This CDR3 is 18 amino acids long. CDR3 protein: CASSQGLGSGRLAYEQYF. CDR3 bases: TGTGCCAGCAGCCAAGGACTAGGGAGCGGGAGACTTGCCTACGAGCAGTACTTC.

The CDR3 here is CASSEFGLRVYEQYF. The CDR3 region has the DNA TGTGCCAGCAGTGAATTCGGCCTCAGGGTCTACGAGCAGTACTTC. The chain couples TRBV6-1 to TRBJ2-7, with D perhaps TRBD1 (5 bases). From germline, CDR1 is MNHNS and CDR2 SASEGT. With 2 bases removed from V and 3 bases from J, the gap between germline ends came to 14 bases. The CDR3 runs 15 residues.

The CDR3 DNA follows: TGTGCCAGCAGTGTAGGACTGACGGTTGCTGGCTACACCTTC. This sequence encodes CASSVGLTVAGYTF. The V and J genes are TRBV25-1 and TRBJ1-2; no reliable D call. Trimming stripped 4 bases from V and 7 bases from J, with 16 bases between. Germline lookup yields CDR1 MGHDK and CDR2 SYGVNS. This CDR3 spans 14 amino acids.

Within the sample, this clone is medium-sized. CDR3 sequence: CASLGQRGTEAFF. CDR3 DNA sequence: TGTGCCAGCCTGGGACAACGGGGCACTGAAGCTTTCTTT. The chain has TRBV2 and TRBJ1-1; perhaps TRBD1 as D (6 bases). Trimming removed 8 bases at V and 4 bases at J, with 14 bases between. The germline gives CDR1 SNHLY, CDR2 FYNNEI. The CDR3 runs 13 residues. Full variable domain (outside the CDR3, taken from reference TRBV2 and TRBJ1-1): EPEVTQTPSHQVTQMGQEVILRCVPISNHLYFYWYRQILGQKVEFLVSFYNNEISEKSEIFDDQFSVERPDGSNFTLKIRSTKLEDSAMYFCASLGQRGTEAFFGQGTRLTVV.